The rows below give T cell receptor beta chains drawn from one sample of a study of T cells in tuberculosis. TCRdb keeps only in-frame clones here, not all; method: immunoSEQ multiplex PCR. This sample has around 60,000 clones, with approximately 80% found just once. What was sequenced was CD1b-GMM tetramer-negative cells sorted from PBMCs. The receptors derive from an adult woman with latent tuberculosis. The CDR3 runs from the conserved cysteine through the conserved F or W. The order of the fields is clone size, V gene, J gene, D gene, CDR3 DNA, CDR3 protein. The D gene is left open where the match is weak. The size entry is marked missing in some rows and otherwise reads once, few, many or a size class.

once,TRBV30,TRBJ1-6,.,TGTGCCTGGAGCTTCCCGGGTCCTTCTTACTCCTATAATTCACCCCTCCACTTT,CAWSFPGPSYSYNSPLHF
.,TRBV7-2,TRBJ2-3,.,TGTGCCAGCAGCTTACGGGGGTTCACAGATACGCAGTATTTT,CASSLRGFTDTQYF
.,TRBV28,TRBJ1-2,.,TGTGCCAGCAGGGAGGGAGGGAACTATGGCTACACCTTC,CASREGGNYGYTF
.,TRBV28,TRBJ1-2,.,TGTGCCAGCAGTCCAACAACCTGGCAGGGCTTAAATGGCTACACCTTC,CASSPTTWQGLNGYTF
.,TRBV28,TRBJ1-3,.,TGTGCCAGCAGTTTATTGGGCGGACTTTTTTCTGGAAACACCATATATTTT,CASSLLGGLFSGNTIYF
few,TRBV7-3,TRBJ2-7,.,TGTGCCAGCAGTGAAGATGGAGGGTACGAGCAGTACTTC,CASSEDGGYEQYF
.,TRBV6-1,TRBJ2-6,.,TGTGCCAGCAGTGGATTGAGCTCTGGGGCCAACGTCCTGACTTTC,CASSGLSSGANVLTF
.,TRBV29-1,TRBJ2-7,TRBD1,TGCAGCGTTGTGGGACAGGGGAATAACGAGCAGTACTTC,CSVVGQGNNEQYF
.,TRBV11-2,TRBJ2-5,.,TGTGCCAGCAGCATTAGCGAGACCCAGTACTTC,CASSISETQYF
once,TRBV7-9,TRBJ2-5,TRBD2,TGTGCCAGCAGCTCTACTAGCGGAGACATGGCCCAGTACTTC,CASSSTSGDMAQYF
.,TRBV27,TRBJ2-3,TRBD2,TGTGCCAGCCACCTTGGAGCGGGAGGGCTGATATCCACAGATACGCAGTATTTT,CASHLGAGGLISTDTQYF
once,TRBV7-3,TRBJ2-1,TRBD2,TGTGCCAGCAGCCCTATCGGCGGGGGGGCCCCGGAGCAGTTCTTC,CASSPIGGGAPEQFF
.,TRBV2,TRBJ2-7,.,TGTGCCAGCAGTAAGGACAGCCCATGGCAGTACTTC,CASSKDSPWQYF
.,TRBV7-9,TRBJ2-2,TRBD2,TGTGCCAGCAGCCCGGGGAGGGTCGAGTTTTTT,CASSPGRVEFF
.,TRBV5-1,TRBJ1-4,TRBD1,TGCGCCAGCAGCCCGGGACAGGGGGTTCTCCTGGATGAAAAACTGTTTTTT,CASSPGQGVLLDEKLFF
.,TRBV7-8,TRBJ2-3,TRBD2,TGTGCCAGCAGCCTTTCGCGGGGGGCCGATACGCAGTATTTT,CASSLSRGADTQYF
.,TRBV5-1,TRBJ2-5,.,TGCGCCAGCAGCTTCCTTCCAAATCGTAGTTTTTACCAAGAGACCCAGTACTTC,CASSFLPNRSFYQETQYF
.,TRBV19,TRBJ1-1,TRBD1,TGTGCCAGTAGTATCGGGACAGGGGGAGACACTGAAGCTTTCTTT,CASSIGTGGDTEAFF
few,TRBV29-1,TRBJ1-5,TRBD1,TGCAGCGTTCAGACAGGGGGCGCAGGACAGCCCCAGCATTTT,CSVQTGGAGQPQHF
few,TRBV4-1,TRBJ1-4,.,TGCGCCAGCAGCCAGGGTGAAGGGCAGGGAGGTGAAAAACTGTTTTTT,CASSQGEGQGGEKLFF
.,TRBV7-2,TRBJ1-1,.,TGTGCCAGCAGCCTTCCAGGTAAACTGAACACTGAAGCTTTCTTT,CASSLPGKLNTEAFF
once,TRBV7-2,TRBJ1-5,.,TGTGCCAGCAGCCAGACAGTAAATAGCAATCAGCCCCAGCATTTT,CASSQTVNSNQPQHF
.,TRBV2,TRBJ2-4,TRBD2,TGTGCCAGCGGACCGGGACTAGCCAACATTCAGTACTTC,CASGPGLANIQYF
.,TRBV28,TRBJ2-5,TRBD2,TGTGCCAGCAGTTTATTCAGGGCTAGCGGGAGGTTGTACCAAGAGACCCAGTACTTC,CASSLFRASGRLYQETQYF
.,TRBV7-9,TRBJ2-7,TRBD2,TGTGCCAGCAGCTTAGGGGCGGGAGGGGTCTACGAGCAGTACTTC,CASSLGAGGVYEQYF
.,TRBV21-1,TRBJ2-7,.,TGTGCCAGCTCCCTGCATCTGCAGAGGGCAAAAGAGCAGTACTTC,CASSLHLQRAKEQYF
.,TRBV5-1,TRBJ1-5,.,TGCGCCAGCAGCTTGAATCAGGGTCAGCCCCAGCATTTT,CASSLNQGQPQHF